What follows are 11 T cell receptor beta chains derived from one specimen sequenced in a study of cytomegalovirus exposure and HLA in healthy donors. PCR was performed using 60 Vbeta and 13 Jbeta primers. The table came from immunoSEQ multiplex PCR; TCRdb's copy has only in-frame clones and leaves some out. This sample has about 140,000 clones, with about four fifths found just once. Sequencing was carried out using PBMCs. The receptor source for this set is a man aged 25-45 years in good health and CMV-seronegative.

The V gene is TRBV4-1, the J gene TRBJ1-5, with a possible D match to TRBD1 (6 bases). The CDR3 is 14 residues long. Germline CDR1 reads MGHRA; CDR2 reads YSYEKL. Trimming cost V 0 bases and J 11 bases, with 14 bases left between them. The CDR3 here is CASSQDPDSLSQHF. CDR3 nucleotides: TGCGCCAGCAGCCAAGATCCGGACAGCCTATCCCAGCATTTT.

V usage is TRBV10-3 and J usage is TRBJ2-2; 8 bases align to TRBD1. The length of the CDR3 is 16 residues. The trim removed 4 bases at V and 5 bases at J, leaving 9 bases unmatched. The V gene's germline CDR1 is ENHRY and CDR2 SYGVKD. CDR3 DNA: TGTGCCATCAGTGGTGGCAGGGGGCGCCGTACCGGGGAGCTGTTTTTT. Translation: CAISGGRGRRTGELFF.

The chain employs TRBV29-1 and TRBJ2-1, with TRBD1 matching 7 bases. The CDR3 runs 16 residues. The trim removed 6 bases at V and 9 bases at J, leaving 20 bases unmatched. CDR1 and CDR2 (germline): SQVTM, ANQGSEA. CDR3 in DNA: TGCAGCGTCGAAAAGGGACAGCGTACCCTCTGGGGTGAGCAGTTCTTC. This gives the protein CSVEKGQRTLWGEQFF.

A single count supports this clone. The rearrangement links TRBV29-1 to TRBJ2-1; 8 nucleotides line up with TRBD2. The junction had 10 bases not matched to a gene; V was cut back by 5 bases and J by 10 bases. This CDR3 spans 13 amino acids. Germline V CDR1 and CDR2: SQVTM, ANQGSEA. CDR3 loop: CSVSGGSVNEQFF. The CDR3 DNA sequence: TGCAGCGTTTCGGGGGGGTCGGTAAACGAGCAGTTCTTC.

The rearrangement uses TRBV28 and TRBJ1-2, with TRBD1 matching 9 bases. Per germline, CDR1 MDHEN and CDR2 SYDVKM. CDR3 length: 14 residues. V dropped 5 bases and J dropped 5; count of bases not matched to a gene: 6. CDR3 nucleotides: TGTGCCAGCAGTCGGGACAGGGCCTTATATGGCTACACCTTC. It codes for CASSRDRALYGYTF.

This clone was recorded many times. The rearrangement uses TRBV18 and TRBJ1-1, with D uncertain. Germline V gene data show CDR1 as KGHSH and CDR2 as LQKENI. V lost 8 bases and J 3 bases, leaving 13 bases between the germline ends. This CDR3 contains 13 residues. The CDR3 loop reads CASRSTAHTEAFF. The CDR3 DNA follows: TGTGCCAGCCGATCTACCGCCCACACTGAAGCTTTCTTT.

V and J are TRBV15 and TRBJ1-2; tentative D call: TRBD1 (6 bases). Germline V gene sequence: CDR1 LNHNV, CDR2 YYDKDF (reference sequence). The CDR3 runs to 13 residues. The V end was cut by 4 bases, the J end by 2 bases, with 8 bases between. The CDR3 nucleotides are TGTGCCACCAGCATGCAGGGGAACTATGGCTACACCTTC. It yields the protein CATSMQGNYGYTF.

The rearrangement joins TRBV25-1 to TRBJ1-2; 8 bases are shared with TRBD1. Trimming at V came to 4 bases and at J to 8 bases, leaving 6 bases not matched to a gene. The CDR3 sequence is 13 residues long. Germline CDR1 MGHDK, CDR2 SYGVNS. The CDR3, as DNA: TGTGCCAGCAGTGTGACAGGGGCTAAGGGCTACACCTTC. Its translation is CASSVTGAKGYTF.

This rearrangement joins TRBV5-1 to TRBJ1-1, with D hard to call. Looked up from germline, CDR1 is SGHRS and CDR2 is YFSETQ. Trimming cost V 0 bases and J 2 bases, with 17 bases left between them. CDR3 length: 17 amino acids. CDR3 DNA: TGCGCCAGCAGCTTGGGGTTAGTCTCCGGGTTCAACACTGAAGCTTTCTTT. It yields the protein CASSLGLVSGFNTEAFF.

A single count supports this clone. This chain joins TRBV2 and TRBJ2-7; no clear D gene. Germline V gives CDR1 SNHLY, CDR2 FYNNEI. CDR3 length: 14 residues. V lost 7 bases and J lost 0, with 13 bases in between. The DNA for the CDR3 is TGTGCCAGCAAGACACAGACCAGCTCCTACGAGCAGTACTTC. Translating gives CASKTQTSSYEQYF.

The CDR3 here is CAWSLAGVYNEQFF. CDR3 coding DNA: TGTGCCTGGAGTTTAGCGGGGGTATACAATGAGCAGTTCTTC. The J gene is TRBJ2-1, the V gene TRBV30, with 9 bases aligning to TRBD2. V lost 2 bases to trimming and J lost 4 bases; unmatched junction nucleotides: 3. Germline-derived CDR1 and CDR2 are GTSNPN and SVGIG (reference sequence). This CDR3 is built from 14 residues.